This section outlines one TCR beta chain sequence together with its context. Sequenced by immunoSEQ multiplex PCR; TCRdb stores in-frame clones only, minus some. The sample records 180,000 or so clones, more than 70% being singletons. This CDR3 comprises 15 residues. The germline V gene has CDR1 SGHAT and CDR2 FQNNGV. The junction had 5 bases not matched to a gene; V was cut back by 5 bases and J by 2 bases. The data were obtained in a study of blood T cell repertoires in COVID-19. The sequencing sample was made of PBMCs or T cells enriched from blood (not recorded which). The chain employs TRBV11-2 and TRBJ2-7; 11 bases fit TRBD2. This sequence was found in a woman in her twenties or thirties who had recovered from COVID-19. In DNA form, the CDR3 reads TGTGCCAGCAGCCTTGGGACTAGCGGAGCCTACGAGCAGTACTTC. Translation gives CASSLGTSGAYEQYF. The full variable domain, in which reference TRBV11-2 and TRBJ2-7 provide the parts outside the CDR3, is EAGVAQSPRYKIIEKRQSVAFWCNPISGHATLYWYQQILGQGPKLLIQFQNNGVVDDSQLPKDRFSAERLKGVDSTLKIQPAKLEDSAVYLCASSLGTSGAYEQYFGPGTRLTVT.